Below are 26 T cell receptor beta chains sequenced from a single sample in a study of blood T cell repertoires in COVID-19 (dated by TCRdb to 2020 to 2021). To prepare the library, the immunoSEQ multiplex PCR assay was applied. This is the immuneACCESS table as TCRdb keeps it, with only in-frame sequences that have V and J called. A part of the clones is gone; compared with another copy, unresolved V genes explain less than half, and the rest is unexplained. For this sample there are under 85,000 clones; 89% appear just once. Of the sample, 12% is held by the ten largest clones. Sequencing was performed on peripheral blood. These receptors were collected from a man in his 70s with active or convalescent COVID-19.

V usage is TRBV4-3 and J usage is TRBJ1-5; no firm D call. The V end lost 6 bases, the J end lost 0 bases, and 15 bases lay between the germline ends. This CDR3 comprises 16 residues. Per germline, CDR1 LGHNA and CDR2 YSLEER. The CDR3 sequence: CASSPRLFGSNQPQHF. CDR3 sequence (DNA): TGCGCCAGCAGTCCTCGACTATTTGGTAGCAATCAGCCCCAGCATTTT.

V usage is TRBV5-1 and J usage is TRBJ1-1; D may be TRBD1 (6 bases). The CDR3 extends over 12 amino acids. CDR1 is SGHRS, CDR2 YFSETQ, per germline. The ends were cut back, 4 bases at V and 6 bases at J, with 10 bases in the middle. CDR3 bases: TGCGCCAGCAGCCTACAGGGCCCTGAAGCTTTCTTT. Amino acids: CASSLQGPEAFF.

This chain links TRBV6-5 with TRBJ2-1, with D perhaps matching TRBD2 (5 bases). The CDR3 is 13 residues long. V lost 6 bases, J lost 3 bases, and 9 bases lay in between. Germline loops: CDR1 MNHEY, CDR2 SVGAGI. CDR3: CASRRRDYNEQFF. The DNA for the CDR3 is TGTGCCAGCAGACGCCGGGACTACAATGAGCAGTTCTTC.

This chain joins TRBV4-2 and TRBJ2-5; D possibly corresponds to TRBD2 (5 bases). This CDR3 has 13 residues. CDR1 LGHNA and CDR2 YNFKEQ come from the germline V gene. Trimming pared 6 bases from V and 3 bases from J, leaving 11 bases between. CDR3: CASSRGYEETQYF. CDR3 bases: TGTGCCAGCAGTAGAGGGTATGAAGAGACCCAGTACTTC.

The chain joins TRBV7-2 to TRBJ2-7; 8 nucleotides align to TRBD2. CDR1 and CDR2 (germline): SGHTA, FQGNSA. The CDR3 has 17 residues. After removal of 2 bases from V and 2 bases from J, the junction contained 11 bases not matched to a gene. The CDR3 coding sequence is TGTGCCAGCAGCTTATCCGGGGGACTAGTGGGACCCTACGAGCAGTACTTC. It codes for CASSLSGGLVGPYEQYF.

The CDR3 sequence is CASSQDRGRSYEQYF. The CDR3 DNA reads TGCGCCAGCAGCCAAGATCGTGGCAGATCCTACGAGCAGTACTTC. The chain combines TRBV4-1 with TRBJ2-7; D call uncertain. Germline CDR1 is MGHRA and CDR2 is YSYEKL. CDR3 length: 15 amino acids. Trimming left V 0 bases short and J 1 base short, with 10 bases between.

This clone was found once. The CDR3 is CASSHQTGVNTEAFF. The CDR3 nucleotides are TGCGCCAGCAGCCACCAAACAGGGGTGAACACTGAAGCTTTCTTT. The chain employs TRBV4-1 and TRBJ1-1, with 7 bases aligning to TRBD1. This CDR3 region has 15 residues. CDR1 and CDR2 from the germline V gene are MGHRA and YSYEKL. V lost 3 bases and J lost 0; bases outside the gene matches: 4.

The V call is TRBV12-3 or TRBV12-4, the J call TRBJ1-1, with 7 bases identical to TRBD1. V was pared by 4 bases and J by 9 bases, with 5 bases of the junction left unmatched. The CDR3 length is 12 residues. The CDR3 coding sequence is TGTGCCAGCAGTTCGACGACAGGGAAAGCTTTCTTT. Its protein product is CASSSTTGKAFF.

The chain employs TRBV6-2 or TRBV6-3 and TRBJ2-2; tentative D call: TRBD1 (5 bases). The V end lost 6 bases, the J end lost 4 bases, and 15 bases lay between the germline ends. The CDR3 runs to 15 residues. CDR1 MNHEY and CDR2 SVGEGT come from the germline V gene. DNA for the CDR3: TGTGCCAGCAGCTTCCTAGGGGTGGGCACCGGGGAGCTGTTTTTT. It yields the protein CASSFLGVGTGELFF.

The chain has TRBV27 and TRBJ2-6; tentatively, D is TRBD2 (5 bases). CDR1 is MNHEY, CDR2 SMNVEV, per germline (reference sequence). Trimming removed 0 bases at V and 0 bases at J, with 9 bases between. The CDR3 contains 17 residues. CDR3 loop: CASSLSRVASGANVLTF. The CDR3 bases are TGTGCCAGCAGTTTATCGAGGGTGGCCTCTGGGGCCAACGTCCTGACTTTC.

This clone was observed a few times. V and J are TRBV4-2 and TRBJ2-7; no clear D. V was trimmed by 0 bases and J by 5 bases, leaving 14 bases between them. This CDR3 region has 15 residues. In germline, CDR1 is LGHNA, CDR2 YNFKEQ. Here the CDR3 DNA reads TGTGCCAGCAGCCAAGATCGTAGTTATGCCGACGAGCAGTACTTC. This codes for CASSQDRSYADEQYF.

The chain recombines TRBV28 with TRBJ1-6; D perhaps matches TRBD1 (5 bases). This CDR3 region has 15 residues. Germline lookup yields CDR1 MDHEN and CDR2 SYDVKM. With 4 bases removed from V and 9 bases from J, the gap between germline ends came to 16 bases. The CDR3 sequence is CASSSGGPNRSPLHF. DNA of the CDR3: TGTGCCAGCAGTTCCGGGGGACCGAATCGTTCACCCCTCCACTTT.

The V and J genes are TRBV4-1 and TRBJ1-4; tentative D call: TRBD1 (6 bases). The V end lost 1 base, the J end lost 8 bases, and 17 bases lay between the germline ends. The CDR3 loop spans 16 amino acids. Germline CDR1 reads MGHRA; CDR2 reads YSYEKL. CDR3 in DNA: TGCGCCAGCAGCCAAGCGCTGACAGCGGGGGGCGAAAAACTGTTTTTT. Translation: CASSQALTAGGEKLFF.

This chain links TRBV29-1 with TRBJ2-7, with 11 bases lining up with TRBD2. Germline CDR1 reads SQVTM; CDR2 reads ANQGSEA. V was clipped by 7 bases and J by 3 bases; unmatched bases: 5. The length of the CDR3 is 13 residues. As DNA, the CDR3 is TGCAGCGGAGTCCTAGCGGGGGGCTACGAGCAGTACTTC. It specifies CSGVLAGGYEQYF.

This chain links TRBV7-8 with TRBJ2-7, with unresolved D. V lost 5 bases and J 2 bases, leaving 16 bases between the germline ends. CDR1 is SGHVS and CDR2 is FQNEAQ in the germline V gene. The CDR3 is made up of 15 amino acids. The CDR3 spells CASSPTLVATYEQYF. In nucleotides, the CDR3 is TGTGCCAGCAGCCCCACCTTGGTGGCAACCTACGAGCAGTACTTC.

The V gene is TRBV6-1, the J gene TRBJ2-7; the D is unclear. This CDR3 has 16 amino acids. In germline, CDR1 is MNHNS, CDR2 SASEGT. The ends were cut back, 0 bases at V and 2 bases at J, with 14 bases in the middle. Written as DNA, the CDR3 is TGTGCCAGCAGTGAAGCTGACCGACATCCCACCTACGAGCAGTACTTC. Amino acid sequence: CASSEADRHPTYEQYF.

V gene TRBV7-9 combines with J gene TRBJ2-1; 9 positions agree with TRBD1. After removal of 4 bases from V and 0 bases from J, the junction contained 4 bases not matched to a gene. CDR3 length: 16 amino acids. Germline V lookup: CDR1 SEHNR, CDR2 FQNEAQ (reference sequence). Here the CDR3 DNA reads TGTGCCAGCAGCTCCCTGACAGGGGGCTCCTACAATGAGCAGTTCTTC. Translation gives CASSSLTGGSYNEQFF.

The V gene is TRBV10-3, the J gene TRBJ1-3, with no clear D. Trimming took off 3 bases at V and 7 bases at J, with 13 bases between the two ends. Germline lookup yields CDR1 ENHRY and CDR2 SYGVKD. This CDR3 has 14 amino acids. The CDR3 DNA sequence: TGTGCCATCAGTGAAAATTGGGGAGTTAACACCATATATTTT. This codes for CAISENWGVNTIYF.

V is TRBV7-9 and J is TRBJ1-2, with 9 positions matching TRBD1. Unmatched junction bases numbered 9, after V lost 3 bases and J lost 13 bases. The CDR3 consists of 13 residues. Germline assignment: CDR1 SEHNR and CDR2 FQNEAQ (reference sequence). The CDR3: CASSFPGQGECTF. The CDR3 DNA is TGTGCCAGCAGCTTCCCGGGACAGGGAGAGTGCACCTTC.

The V and J genes are TRBV4-1 and TRBJ1-2; D might be TRBD1 (5 bases). Germline-derived CDR1 and CDR2 are MGHRA and YSYEKL. This CDR3 is 18 amino acids long. Trimming took off 0 bases at V and 0 bases at J, with 17 bases between the two ends. The CDR3 bases are TGCGCCAGCAGCCAAGATGGGGGGTTACCCCCCTCTAACTATGGCTACACCTTC. It codes for CASSQDGGLPPSNYGYTF.

The chain has TRBV18 and TRBJ2-5; D is possibly TRBD1 (6 bases). The CDR3 is made up of 15 amino acids. V shed 4 bases and J shed 2 bases, with 14 bases lying between them. Per germline, CDR1 KGHSH and CDR2 LQKENI. The CDR3, as DNA: TGTGCCAGCTCACTCACACCCGACAGGCAAGAGACCCAGTACTTC. It encodes CASSLTPDRQETQYF. Supplemented by reference TRBV18 and TRBJ2-5, the full variable domain reads NAGVMQNPRHLVRRRGQEARLRCSPMKGHSHVYWYRQLPEEGLKFMVYLQKENIIDESGMPKERFSAEFPKEGPSILRIQQVVRGDSAAYFCASSLTPDRQETQYFGPGTRLLVL.

The chain carries TRBV6-1 and TRBJ2-5; no clear D gene. V was trimmed by 2 bases and J by 1 base, leaving 8 bases between them. Per germline, CDR1 MNHNS and CDR2 SASEGT. The CDR3 extends over 14 amino acids. The CDR3: CASSEFHGQETQYF. CDR3 DNA sequence: TGTGCCAGCAGTGAATTTCACGGCCAAGAGACCCAGTACTTC.

This chain links TRBV7-9 with TRBJ1-4; 10 bases are a match to TRBD1. The CDR3 runs 16 residues. V dropped 5 bases and J dropped 8; count of bases not matched to a gene: 11. CDR1 and CDR2 from the germline V gene are SEHNR and FQNEAQ (reference sequence). As DNA, the CDR3 is TGTGCCAGCAGCCTTAGTCGGGGGACAGGGGTCGAAAAACTGTTTTTT. Translating gives CASSLSRGTGVEKLFF. Complete variable domain (other parts from reference TRBV7-9 and TRBJ1-4): DTGVSQNPRHKITKRGQNVTFRCDPISEHNRLYWYRQTLGQGPEFLTYFQNEAQLEKSRLLSDRFSAERPKGSFSTLEIQRTEQGDSAMYLCASSLSRGTGVEKLFFGSGTQLSVL.

This chain uses TRBV6-5 with TRBJ1-2; 9 bases map to TRBD1. The germline V gene encodes CDR1 MNHEY and CDR2 SVGAGI. This CDR3 has 13 amino acids. The J segment lost 8 bases and the V segment lost 6 bases, leaving 7 bases of the junction unmatched. As DNA, the CDR3 is TGTGCCAGCAGCAATACAGGGGGCTGGGGCTACACCTTC. Residues: CASSNTGGWGYTF.

Of note for this clone: Other DNA sequences in the same sample also yield this CDR3. CDR3 sequence (DNA): TGCGCCAGCAGCCTGTGGAGCAGGGACAACGAGCAGTACTTC. This gives the protein CASSLWSRDNEQYF. The genes are TRBV5-1 and TRBJ2-7; TRBD1 might be the D (6 bases). V lost 4 bases, J lost 5 bases, and 16 bases lay in between. CDR3 length: 14 residues. CDR1 is SGHRS, CDR2 YFSETQ, per germline.

This clone has only one observation. The chain combines TRBV6-1 with TRBJ1-2; 7 nucleotides agree with TRBD1. The CDR3 extends over 15 amino acids. Germline V gene data show CDR1 as MNHNS and CDR2 as SASEGT. V lost 2 bases, J lost 7 bases, and 10 bases stayed unmatched. CDR3 sequence (DNA): TGTGCCAGCAGTGAACCCCCCAGGGGGACAAGTGGCTACACCTTC. Amino acid sequence: CASSEPPRGTSGYTF.